This TCR beta chain was identified in a study of cytotoxic CD8 clonotypes in ibrutinib-treated CLL. CDR3 size: 19 residues. The V gene end was trimmed by 9 bases and the J gene end by 9 bases; junction bases not matched to a gene: 29. From germline, CDR1 is MNHEY and CDR2 SMNVEV (reference sequence). TCRdb keeps only in-frame clones here, not all; method: immunoSEQ multiplex PCR. This sample has hundreds of thousands of clones, with almost 80% found just once. The material was PBMCs, obtained before ibrutinib treatment. The clonotype originates from a human donor with chronic lymphocytic leukemia. The chain recombines TRBV27 with TRBJ2-1; TRBD2 matches 7 bases. The CDR3 loop is CASRNRLSGMGFWSGEQFF. CDR3 in DNA: TGTGCCAGTAGGAACAGGCTAAGCGGGATGGGCTTTTGGTCTGGTGAGCAGTTCTTC.